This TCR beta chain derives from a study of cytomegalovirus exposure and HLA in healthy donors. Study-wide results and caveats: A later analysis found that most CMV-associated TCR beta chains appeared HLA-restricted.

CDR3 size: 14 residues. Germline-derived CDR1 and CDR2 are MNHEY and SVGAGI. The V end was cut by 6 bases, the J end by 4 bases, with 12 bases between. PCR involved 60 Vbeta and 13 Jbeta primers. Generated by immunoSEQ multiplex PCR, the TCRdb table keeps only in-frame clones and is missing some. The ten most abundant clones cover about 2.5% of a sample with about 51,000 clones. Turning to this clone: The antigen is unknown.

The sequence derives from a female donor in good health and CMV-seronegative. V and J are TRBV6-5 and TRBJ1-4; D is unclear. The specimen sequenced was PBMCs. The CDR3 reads CASRTRHFNEKLFF. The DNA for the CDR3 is TGTGCCAGCAGGACCAGACATTTTAATGAAAAACTGTTTTTT.